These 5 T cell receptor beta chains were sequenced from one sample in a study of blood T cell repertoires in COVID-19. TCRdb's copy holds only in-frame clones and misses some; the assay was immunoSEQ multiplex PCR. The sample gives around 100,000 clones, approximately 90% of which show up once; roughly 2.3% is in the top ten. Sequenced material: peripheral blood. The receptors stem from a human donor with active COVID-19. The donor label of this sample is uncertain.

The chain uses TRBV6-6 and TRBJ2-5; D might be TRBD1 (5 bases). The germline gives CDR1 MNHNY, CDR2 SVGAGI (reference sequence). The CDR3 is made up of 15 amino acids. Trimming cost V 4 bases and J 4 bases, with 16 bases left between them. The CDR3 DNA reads TGTGCCAGCAGTTCATCTGGCCCCCAGGGAGAGACCCAGTACTTC. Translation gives CASSSSGPQGETQYF.

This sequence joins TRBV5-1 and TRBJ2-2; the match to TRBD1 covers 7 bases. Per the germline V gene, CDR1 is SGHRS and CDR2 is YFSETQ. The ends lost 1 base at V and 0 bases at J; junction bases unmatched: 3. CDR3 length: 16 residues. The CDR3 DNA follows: TGCGCCAGCAGCTTGACCGGGACAGCGAACACCGGGGAGCTGTTTTTT. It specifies CASSLTGTANTGELFF.

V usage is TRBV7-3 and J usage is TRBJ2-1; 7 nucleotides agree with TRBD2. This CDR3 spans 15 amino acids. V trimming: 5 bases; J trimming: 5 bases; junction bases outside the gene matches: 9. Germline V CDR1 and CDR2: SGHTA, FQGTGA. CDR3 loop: CASSPAPSGNNEQFF. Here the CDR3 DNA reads TGTGCCAGCAGCCCCGCCCCTAGCGGAAACAATGAGCAGTTCTTC.

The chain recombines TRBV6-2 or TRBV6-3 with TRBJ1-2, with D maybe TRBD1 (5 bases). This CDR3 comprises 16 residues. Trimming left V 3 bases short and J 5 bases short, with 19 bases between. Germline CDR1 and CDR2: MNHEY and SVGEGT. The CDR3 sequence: CASSYQTDLMGYGYTF. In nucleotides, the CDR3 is TGTGCCAGCAGTTATCAGACAGATTTGATGGGGTATGGCTACACCTTC.

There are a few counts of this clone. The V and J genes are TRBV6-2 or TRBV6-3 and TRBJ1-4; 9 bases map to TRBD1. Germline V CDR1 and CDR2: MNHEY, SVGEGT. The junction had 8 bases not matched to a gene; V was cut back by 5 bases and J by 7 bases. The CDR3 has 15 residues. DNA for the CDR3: TGTGCCAGCAGTATCACCGGGACAGGGTCTGAAAAACTGTTTTTT. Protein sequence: CASSITGTGSEKLFF.